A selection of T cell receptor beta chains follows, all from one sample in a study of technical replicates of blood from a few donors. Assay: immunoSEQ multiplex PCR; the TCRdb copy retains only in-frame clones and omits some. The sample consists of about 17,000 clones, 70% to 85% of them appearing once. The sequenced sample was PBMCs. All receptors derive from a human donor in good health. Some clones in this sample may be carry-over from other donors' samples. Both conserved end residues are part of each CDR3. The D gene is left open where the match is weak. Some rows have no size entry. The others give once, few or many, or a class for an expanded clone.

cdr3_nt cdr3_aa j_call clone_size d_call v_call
TGTGCCAGCAGCCCCCAAGAGCATCTAGCGGGGGAAGAGACCCAGTACTTC CASSPQEHLAGEETQYF TRBJ2-5 . . TRBV21-1
TGTGCCAGCAGAGATCTAGTGGGAGCTCCCTACGAGCAGTACTTC CASRDLVGAPYEQYF TRBJ2-7 . . TRBV2
TGTGCCAGCAAAATGGGGACTAGCGGGAACAATGAGCAGTTCTTC CASKMGTSGNNEQFF TRBJ2-1 . TRBD2 TRBV2
TGCGCCAGCAGCACGGGAGGGACGGGGAATGAAAAACTGTTTTTT CASSTGGTGNEKLFF TRBJ1-4 . . TRBV5-1
TGTGCCAGCAGCTCGCGGGAAACACCGAACACCGGGGAGCTGTTTTTT CASSSRETPNTGELFF TRBJ2-2 . . TRBV5-6
TGTGCCACGAGCCGGGACATCCGCTCTGGGGCCAACGTCCTGACTTTC CATSRDIRSGANVLTF TRBJ2-6 . . TRBV15
TGTGCCAGCAGCAGCGGACCGAGGCGCGAGCAGTACTTC CASSSGPRREQYF TRBJ2-7 . . TRBV11-3
TGTGCCTGGGGGAGGGCTGAAGCTTTCTTT CAWGRAEAFF TRBJ1-1 few . TRBV30
TGTGCCAGCAGCCAAGATTGGGGGACAGACGATCTTCGCTATGGCTACACCTTC CASSQDWGTDDLRYGYTF TRBJ1-2 . TRBD1 TRBV4-2
TGTGCCAGCAGCTTAGATCGGGGAGGCGTGAACGAGCAGTACTTC CASSLDRGGVNEQYF TRBJ2-7 . . TRBV11-2
TGTGCCAGCAGCTTATCTTCAGCGGCCGATGAGCAGTTCTTC CASSLSSAADEQFF TRBJ2-1 . . TRBV7-3
TGTGCCAGCAGCTTAGTGGGGACTAGCGCCCAGGGTGAGCAGTTCTTC CASSLVGTSAQGEQFF TRBJ2-1 . TRBD2 TRBV7-2
TGTGCCAGCAGTGAGACAGGGGCGGGCACTGAAGCTTTCTTT CASSETGAGTEAFF TRBJ1-1 . TRBD1 TRBV2
TGTGCCAGCTCACCATTACAGGGGGATGGCTACACCTTC CASSPLQGDGYTF TRBJ1-2 few TRBD1 TRBV18
TGTGCCAGCAGCCTACAGACAGGGGGGAATTACGAGCAGTACTTC CASSLQTGGNYEQYF TRBJ2-7 . TRBD1 TRBV7-9
TGTGCCAGCAGAGGAGGACAGAACTACGAGCAGTACTTC CASRGGQNYEQYF TRBJ2-7 few . TRBV6-5
TGTGCCAGCAGCTTAGACACCGGGACTAGCAGGTACGAGCAGTACTTC CASSLDTGTSRYEQYF TRBJ2-7 . TRBD2 TRBV7-2
TGTGCCAGCAGTTTTCAGACAGGGGGCACGGCTGGCTACACCTTC CASSFQTGGTAGYTF TRBJ1-2 . TRBD1 TRBV27
TGCGCCAGCAGCCAAGTTGAGACTCCGCAAGAGACCCAGTACTTC CASSQVETPQETQYF TRBJ2-5 . . TRBV4-1
TGTGCCAGCAGCTCCGACAGGAATTCCTACGAGCAGTACTTC CASSSDRNSYEQYF TRBJ2-7 . . TRBV13
TGTGCCACTCGGACAGGGGGAAACACCATATATTTT CATRTGGNTIYF TRBJ1-3 . TRBD1 TRBV19
TGTGCCAGCAGTGAGGGAGTGGGACTAGCGGGAGGTCTGACCGGGGAGCTGTTTTTT CASSEGVGLAGGLTGELFF TRBJ2-2 . TRBD2 TRBV6-1
TGTGCCTGGGCTACGACACATCAGCCCCAGCATTTT CAWATTHQPQHF TRBJ1-5 . . TRBV30
TGTGCCAGCAGCTTGGCCGCTAGCGGGTCCAATGAGCAGTTCTTC CASSLAASGSNEQFF TRBJ2-1 . TRBD2 TRBV5-8
TGTGCCTGGACGGGGGGCTCTCGCTATGGCTACACCTTC CAWTGGSRYGYTF TRBJ1-2 . . TRBV30
TGTGCCACCTTCCTAAGAACTAGCGCGCCTTTTGAGGCCAACGTCCTGACTTTC CATFLRTSAPFEANVLTF TRBJ2-6 . TRBD2 TRBV7-8
TGTGCCATCAGCTCCGCGACTAGCGGGAACGCCGGGGAGCTGTTTTTT CAISSATSGNAGELFF TRBJ2-2 . TRBD2 TRBV10-3
TGTGCCTGGACTGGGACAGGGGCAGAGACCCAGTACTTC CAWTGTGAETQYF TRBJ2-5 . TRBD1 TRBV30
TGCGCCAGCAGCCAAGAAGATCTAGCGGGGGCGAACACCGGGGAGCTGTTTTTT CASSQEDLAGANTGELFF TRBJ2-2 once TRBD2 TRBV4-1
TGCGCCACTAACACAGATACGCAGTATTTT CATNTDTQYF TRBJ2-3 . . TRBV23-1
TGTGCCAGCAGCGGGGGCCGGGCTAGCGGGGTCCTAATCTCCTACGAGCAGTACTTC CASSGGRASGVLISYEQYF TRBJ2-7 . TRBD2 TRBV5-6
TGTGCCAGCAGCATCCAGGGGATAGCCAAAAACATTCAGTACTTC CASSIQGIAKNIQYF TRBJ2-4 . . TRBV21-1
TGTGCCAGCAGTTACTCGACAGCGATCTACGAGCAGTACTTC CASSYSTAIYEQYF TRBJ2-7 once . TRBV6-5
TGTGCCAGCAGCCGCTGGAATAGCGGGGGAGGGAATGAGCAGTTCTTC CASSRWNSGGGNEQFF TRBJ2-1 . TRBD2 TRBV7-9
TGTGCCAGCAGTGAATTGGGGACTAGCGGCCTCGGACGGCAGTTCTTC CASSELGTSGLGRQFF TRBJ2-1 . TRBD2 TRBV2